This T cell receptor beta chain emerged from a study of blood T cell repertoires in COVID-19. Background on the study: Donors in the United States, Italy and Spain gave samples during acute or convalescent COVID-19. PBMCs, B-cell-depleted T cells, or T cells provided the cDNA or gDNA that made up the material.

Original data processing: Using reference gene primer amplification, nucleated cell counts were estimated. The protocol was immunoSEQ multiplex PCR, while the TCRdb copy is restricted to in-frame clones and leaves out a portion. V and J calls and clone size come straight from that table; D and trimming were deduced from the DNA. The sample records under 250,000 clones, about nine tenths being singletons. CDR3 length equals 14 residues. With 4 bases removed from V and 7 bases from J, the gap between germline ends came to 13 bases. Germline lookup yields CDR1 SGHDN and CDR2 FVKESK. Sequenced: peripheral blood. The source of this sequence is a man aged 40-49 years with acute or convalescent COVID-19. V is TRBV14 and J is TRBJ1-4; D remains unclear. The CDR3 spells CASSPFRNSEKLFF. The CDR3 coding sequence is TGTGCCAGCAGCCCCTTCAGGAATTCTGAAAAACTGTTTTTT.